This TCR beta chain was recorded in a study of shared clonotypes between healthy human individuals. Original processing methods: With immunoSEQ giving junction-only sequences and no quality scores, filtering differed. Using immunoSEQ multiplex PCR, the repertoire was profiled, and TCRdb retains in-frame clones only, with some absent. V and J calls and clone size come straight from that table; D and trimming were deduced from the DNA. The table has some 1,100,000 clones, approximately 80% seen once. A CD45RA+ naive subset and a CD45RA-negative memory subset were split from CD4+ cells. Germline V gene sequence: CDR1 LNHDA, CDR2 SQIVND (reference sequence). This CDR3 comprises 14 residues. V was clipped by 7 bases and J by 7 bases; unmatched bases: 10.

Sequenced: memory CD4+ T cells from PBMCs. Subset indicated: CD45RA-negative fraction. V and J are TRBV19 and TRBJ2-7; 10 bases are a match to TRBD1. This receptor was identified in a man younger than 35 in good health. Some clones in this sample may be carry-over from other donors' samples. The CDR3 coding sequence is TGTGCCAGTAAATCGACAGGGGGCTCGGGTGAGCAGTACTTC. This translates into CASKSTGGSGEQYF.